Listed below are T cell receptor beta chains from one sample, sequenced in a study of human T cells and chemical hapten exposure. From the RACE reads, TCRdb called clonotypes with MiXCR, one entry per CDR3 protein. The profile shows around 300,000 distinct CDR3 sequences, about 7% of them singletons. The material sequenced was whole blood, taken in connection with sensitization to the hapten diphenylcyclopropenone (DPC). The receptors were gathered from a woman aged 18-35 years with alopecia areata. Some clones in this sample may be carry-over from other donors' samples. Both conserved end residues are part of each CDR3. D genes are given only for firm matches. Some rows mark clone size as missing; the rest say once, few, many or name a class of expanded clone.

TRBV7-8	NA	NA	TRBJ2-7	TGTGCCAGCAGTCACCCGGGACGCTTTGGGTACGAGCAGTACTTC	CASSHPGRFGYEQYF
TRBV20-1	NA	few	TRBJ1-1	TGCAGTGCTCAGGGTCGCACGAACACTGAAGCTTTCTTT	CSAQGRTNTEAFF
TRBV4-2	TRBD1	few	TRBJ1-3	TGTGCCAGCAGCCAAGCCCTAACAGGGGGCGGAAACACCATATATTTT	CASSQALTGGGNTIYF
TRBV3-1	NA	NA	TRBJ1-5	TGTGCCAGCAGCCTAGACAGTTCATCCAATCAGCCCCAGCATTTT	CASSLDSSSNQPQHF
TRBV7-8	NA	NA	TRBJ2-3	TGTGCCAGCAGCCCCCGGGCAGGGGGGTCAGATACGCAGTATTTT	CASSPRAGGSDTQYF
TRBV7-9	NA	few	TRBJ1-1	TGTGCCAGCAGCTTAACCGGCCCGAAGGGCAAGGAAGCTTTCTTT	CASSLTGPKGKEAFF
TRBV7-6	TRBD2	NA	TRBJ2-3	TGTGCCAGCAGCTTAGTGCCCCCGAATATAGCGGGGGGGGCGGGAGATACGCAGTATTTT	CASSLVPPNIAGGAGDTQYF
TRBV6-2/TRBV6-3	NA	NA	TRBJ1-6	TGTGCCAGCAGTTACCAGAGGGCTATTAAGTTCTCACCCCTCCACTTT	CASSYQRAIKFSPLHF
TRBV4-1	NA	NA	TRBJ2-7	TGCGCCAGCAGCCAAGATTCATTAGGCTACGAGCAGTACTTC	CASSQDSLGYEQYF
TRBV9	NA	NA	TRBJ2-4	TGTGCCAGCAGCCGGTCCGGGACGAACATTCAGTACTTC	CASSRSGTNIQYF
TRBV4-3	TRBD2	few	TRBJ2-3	TGCGCCAGCAGCCAGGCTAGCGGGGAAATTTATACGCAGTATTTT	CASSQASGEIYTQYF
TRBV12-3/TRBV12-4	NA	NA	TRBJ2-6	TGTGCCTCGTCAGTTGGGTACGGTCCAGGGGCCAACGTCCTGACTTTC	CASSVGYGPGANVLTF
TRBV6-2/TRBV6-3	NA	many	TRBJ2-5	TGTGCCAGCGGGCGGGGCCCACAAGAGACCCAGTACTTC	CASGRGPQETQYF
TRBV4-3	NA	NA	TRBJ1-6	TGCGCCAGCAGCCAAGATACACGGAATAATTCACCCCTCCACTTT	CASSQDTRNNSPLHF
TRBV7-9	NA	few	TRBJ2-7	TGTGCCAGCAGCTTAGTACGCGGGGACGAGCAGTACTTC	CASSLVRGDEQYF
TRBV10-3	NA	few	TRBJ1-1	TGTGCCATCAGTGAGACAGGGAGGAACACTGAAGCTTTCTTT	CAISETGRNTEAFF
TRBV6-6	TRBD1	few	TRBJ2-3	TGTGCCAGCAGTTACCTGTTACAGGGGGATACGCAGTATTTT	CASSYLLQGDTQYF
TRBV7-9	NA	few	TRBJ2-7	TGTGCCAGCAGCTCCGACCGGGACCCCTGGCGCGAGCAGTACTTC	CASSSDRDPWREQYF
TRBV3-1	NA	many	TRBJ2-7	TGTGCCAGCAGATTACCAACGGGCGAGCAGTACTTC	CASRLPTGEQYF
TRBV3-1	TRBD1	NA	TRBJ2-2	TGTGCCAGCAGCCAAACAGGGGGATCGAACACCGGGGAGCTGTTTTTT	CASSQTGGSNTGELFF
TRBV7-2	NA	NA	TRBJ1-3	TGTGCCAGCAGCCCCTTCCCGGGAGCGCTAACAACGGGAAACACCATATATTTT	CASSPFPGALTTGNTIYF